This T cell receptor (beta chain) was profiled in a study of OX40 agonist ivuxolimab in advanced cancers. Whole-study context: The drug used for patients, ivuxolimab, was an agonistic anti-OX40 (CD134) antibody. Averaging approximately 60 years in age, with a range of about 20 to 90, the cohort was 80% to 90% male. Findings and limits, study-wide: The specificity for antigen of the expanded peripheral T cells was not determined.

Sequencing was performed with immunoSEQ multiplex PCR; in TCRdb, only in-frame clones are kept and a portion is missing. The sample carries about 48,000 clones, roughly 83% recorded once. This clone was seen a single time. Antigen specificity is unknown. The germline V gene has CDR1 SEHNR and CDR2 FQNEAQ (reference sequence). Deletions cut 5 bases from V and 5 bases from J, with 12 bases between. This CDR3 is built from 13 residues. The rearrangement joins TRBV7-9 to TRBJ1-1; D might be TRBD1 (6 bases). The sequences come from CD4+ or CD8+ T cells sorted from blood, collected in a trial of the OX40 agonist ivuxolimab. The sequence came from an adult with an advanced solid tumor such as melanoma, head and neck, liver or kidney cancer. This CDR3 reads CASSVTGQTEAFF. As DNA, the CDR3 is TGTGCCAGCAGCGTGACAGGCCAGACTGAAGCTTTCTTT.